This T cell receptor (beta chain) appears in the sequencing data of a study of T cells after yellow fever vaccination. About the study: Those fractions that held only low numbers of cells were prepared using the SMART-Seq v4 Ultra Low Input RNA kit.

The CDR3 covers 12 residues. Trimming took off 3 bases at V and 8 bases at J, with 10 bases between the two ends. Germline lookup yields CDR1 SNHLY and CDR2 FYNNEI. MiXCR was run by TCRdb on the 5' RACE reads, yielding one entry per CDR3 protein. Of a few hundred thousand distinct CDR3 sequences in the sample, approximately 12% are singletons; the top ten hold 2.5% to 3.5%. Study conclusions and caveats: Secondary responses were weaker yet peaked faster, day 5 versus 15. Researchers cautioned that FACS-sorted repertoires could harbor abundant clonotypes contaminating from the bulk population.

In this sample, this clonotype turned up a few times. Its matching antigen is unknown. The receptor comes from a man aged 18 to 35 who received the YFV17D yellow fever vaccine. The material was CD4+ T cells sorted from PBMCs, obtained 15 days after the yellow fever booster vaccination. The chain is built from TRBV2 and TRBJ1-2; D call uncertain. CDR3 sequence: CASSEVGDGYTF. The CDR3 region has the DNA TGTGCCAGCAGTGAGGTTGGTGACGGCTACACCTTC.